This entry lists 2 T cell receptor beta chains sequenced from one sample in a study of a mutant IDH1 vaccine in newly diagnosed glioma. Documented time point: baseline, week 1 (first vaccination visit). Treatment: pre-vaccination baseline after standard-of-care therapy. TCRdb keeps only in-frame clones here, not all; method: immunoSEQ multiplex PCR. The sample holds roughly 35,000 clones, less than 90% seen once. The sequencing used PBMCs, collected from a glioma patient treated with radiotherapy, temozolomide or both. The receptors here all came from a woman aged 40-49 years with glioma.

V usage is TRBV19 and J usage is TRBJ2-4, with TRBD1 matching over 7 bases. The CDR3 runs 13 residues. Germline V gene lookup returns CDR1 LNHDA and CDR2 SQIVND (reference sequence). Losses at the gene ends were 9 bases for V and 4 bases for J; bases not matched to a gene: 6. CDR3 amino acids: CASRDRAKNIQYF. The CDR3, as DNA: TGTGCCAGCCGAGACAGGGCAAAAAACATTCAGTACTTC.

In nucleotides, the CDR3 is TGTGCCAGCTCACCACCGGGGACGGTGAACACTGAAGCTTTCTTT. It is translated as CASSPPGTVNTEAFF. This chain joins TRBV18 and TRBJ1-1, with D maybe TRBD1 (5 bases). V was pared by 0 bases and J by 0 bases, with 8 bases between. Per germline, CDR1 KGHSH and CDR2 LQKENI. The CDR3 spans 15 residues.